What follows are 10 T cell receptor beta chains derived from one specimen sequenced in a study of patients and donors after allogeneic stem cell transplantation. Using its own MiXCR run on the RT-PCR reads, TCRdb lists one record per CDR3 protein. The table has 150,000 to 250,000 distinct CDR3 sequences, 41% seen once. Material for sequencing was blood, either unsorted or a sorted T cell fraction (not recorded which). The receptors shown here come from a human donor who was either an allogeneic HSCT recipient or a stem cell or donor lymphocyte infusion donor (not recorded which). It is not recorded whose cells these are; they may come from a transplant donor.

The J gene is TRBJ2-4, the V gene TRBV4-2, with 12 bases matching TRBD2. The CDR3 contains 17 residues. Per germline, CDR1 LGHNA and CDR2 YNFKEQ. V was clipped by 1 base and J by 8 bases; unmatched bases: 9. The CDR3: CASSQASGRGMWHIQYF. CDR3 in DNA: TGTGCCAGCAGCCAAGCTAGCGGGAGGGGGATGTGGCACATTCAGTACTTC.

The chain employs TRBV7-9 and TRBJ1-6, with 9 nucleotides matching TRBD1. The CDR3 is 15 amino acids. V was clipped by 5 bases and J by 7 bases; unmatched bases: 6. The germline gives CDR1 SEHNR, CDR2 FQNEAQ (reference sequence). CDR3 sequence: CASSHGGQGNSPLHF. The CDR3 bases are TGTGCCAGCAGCCACGGAGGACAGGGGAATTCACCCCTCCACTTT.

V usage is TRBV12-3 or TRBV12-4 and J usage is TRBJ2-3; the match to TRBD2 covers 8 bases. Unmatched junction bases numbered 6, after V lost 6 bases and J lost 1 base. There are 15 residues in the CDR3. The CDR3 region is CASRPGGSGTDTQYF. In DNA, the CDR3 is TGTGCCAGCAGACCGGGGGGGAGCGGCACAGATACGCAGTATTTT.

This clonotype showed up just a few times. The chain couples TRBV6-6 to TRBJ1-1; D is ambiguous. The V gene's germline CDR1 is MNHNY and CDR2 SVGAGI (reference sequence). Between the trimmed V and J ends, which lost 6 bases and 2 bases, there was a span of 10 bases. This CDR3 has 13 residues. The CDR3 nucleotides are TGTGCCAGCAGATCGCGTGTCAACACTGAAGCTTTCTTT. It is translated as CASRSRVNTEAFF.

The chain recombines TRBV6-5 with TRBJ2-1; 12 positions match TRBD2. The CDR3 is 19 amino acids. Germline assignment: CDR1 MNHEY and CDR2 SVGAGI. Germline trimming cut 0 bases from V and 6 bases from J; bases unmatched to any gene: 12. CDR3 DNA: TGTGCCAGCAGTTACTCGGCATATCCAGGACTAGCGGGGCTCAATGAGCAGTTCTTC. This translates into CASSYSAYPGLAGLNEQFF.

The J gene is TRBJ1-1, the V gene TRBV5-1; 11 bases map to TRBD1. This CDR3 is built from 18 residues. The J segment lost 0 bases and the V segment lost 3 bases, leaving 10 bases of the junction unmatched. Germline V lookup: CDR1 SGHRS, CDR2 YFSETQ. CDR3: CASSSLDRGRGMNTEAFF. In DNA, the CDR3 is TGCGCCAGCAGCTCCTTGGACAGGGGGCGAGGGATGAACACTGAAGCTTTCTTT.

CDR3 region: CSPREGRVYNEQFF. The CDR3 coding sequence is TGCAGTCCCAGGGAGGGAAGAGTGTACAATGAGCAGTTCTTC. J is TRBJ2-1 and V is TRBV20-1, with 7 bases matching TRBD2. The length of the CDR3 is 14 residues. The germline CDR1 and CDR2 sequences are DFQATT and SNEGSKA (reference sequence). Trimming removed 8 bases from V and 4 bases from J; junction bases left unmatched: 11.

This chain joins TRBV3-1 and TRBJ2-1; 11 bases are shared with TRBD2. This CDR3 contains 20 residues. Per germline, CDR1 LGHDT and CDR2 YNNKEL (reference sequence). V lost 2 bases and J lost 2; bases outside the gene matches: 14. CDR3 amino acids: CASSQYSGTSGFWAYNEQFF. CDR3 nucleotides: TGTGCCAGCAGCCAATACTCCGGGACTAGCGGATTCTGGGCCTACAATGAGCAGTTCTTC.

This clonotype was recorded a few times. V usage is TRBV7-8 and J usage is TRBJ2-6; D unclear. The V end was cut by 6 bases, the J end by 2 bases, with 23 bases between. Germline CDR1 and CDR2: SGHVS and FQNEAQ. This CDR3 has 19 residues. CDR3 bases: TGTGCCAGCAGGCGGAAGGGTCTTATCTCTGGGGCTGGGGCCAACGTCCTGACTTTC. The encoded protein is CASRRKGLISGAGANVLTF. Complete variable domain (other parts from reference TRBV7-8 and TRBJ2-6): GAGVSQSPRYKVAKRGQDVALRCDPISGHVSLFWYQQALGQGPEFLTYFQNEAQLDKSGLPSDRFFAERPEGSVSTLKIQRTQQEDSAVYLCASRRKGLISGAGANVLTFGAGSRLTVL.

CDR3 amino acids: CASSLPGLAEGGEQFF. DNA of the CDR3: TGTGCCAGCAGTCTCCCGGGACTAGCGGAGGGAGGTGAGCAGTTCTTC. The chain carries TRBV28 and TRBJ2-1; TRBD2 aligns across 11 bases. J was trimmed by 9 bases and V by 5 bases; bases with no gene match: 12. The CDR3 has 16 residues. Per the germline V gene, CDR1 is MDHEN and CDR2 is SYDVKM.